The 17 T cell receptor beta chains given below trace back to one sample, sequenced in a study of T cells in Graves' hyperthyroidism and ophthalmopathy. RNA transcripts yielded amplified TCR beta CDR3 regions. Researchers ran a first-round RT-PCR on the TCR CDR3 using the HTBI primer set. Each CDR3 protein gets one entry after TCRdb re-called the multiplex PCR reads with MiXCR. The data show 96,000 or so distinct CDR3 sequences, over 50% seen once. The sample taken for sequencing was blood. Receptors originate from a woman in her thirties or forties with Graves' hyperthyroidism.

The CDR3: CSARFPGQGYEQYF. The CDR3, as DNA: TGCAGTGCTAGATTCCCGGGACAGGGCTACGAGCAGTACTTC. This rearrangement joins TRBV20-1 to TRBJ2-7; 9 nucleotides line up with TRBD1. The CDR3 spans 14 residues. Losses at the gene ends were 2 bases for V and 3 bases for J; bases not matched to a gene: 5. CDR1 and CDR2 from the germline V gene are DFQATT and SNEGSKA (reference sequence).

The chain uses TRBV2 and TRBJ1-3; 8 bases align to TRBD1. This CDR3 contains 14 residues. Germline CDR1 and CDR2: SNHLY and FYNNEI. The J segment lost 3 bases and the V segment lost 4 bases, leaving 2 bases of the junction unmatched. CDR3 region: CASSAGTGGNTIYF. CDR3 nucleotide sequence: TGTGCCAGCAGTGCCGGGACAGGTGGAAACACCATATATTTT. Combining the CDR3 with reference TRBV2 and TRBJ1-3 gives the whole variable domain EPEVTQTPSHQVTQMGQEVILRCVPISNHLYFYWYRQILGQKVEFLVSFYNNEISEKSEIFDDQFSVERPDGSNFTLKIRSTKLEDSAMYFCASSAGTGGNTIYFGEGSWLTVV.

This clonotype appeared many times. The chain joins TRBV15 to TRBJ2-7; possibly TRBD2 for D (6 bases). The V gene's germline CDR1 is LNHNV and CDR2 YYDKDF (reference sequence). The V and J ends lost 1 base and 4 bases respectively, with 11 bases between them. The CDR3 is 14 residues long. CDR3 in DNA: TGTGCCACCAGCAGAGCGGGAGTTGGTTACGAGCAGTACTTC. Translating it yields CATSRAGVGYEQYF.

In its sample, this clonotype is medium-sized. This sequence joins TRBV25-1 and TRBJ2-7, with D unresolved. Trimming removed 7 bases from V and 5 bases from J, with 0 bases in between. This CDR3 spans 8 amino acids. Germline V gives CDR1 MGHDK, CDR2 SYGVNS. In DNA, the CDR3 is TGTGCCAGCAACGAGCAGTACTTC. Encoded protein: CASNEQYF.

Comments on this clonotype: One junction end does not reproduce the germline sequence, and a read error may be involved. The chain links TRBV7-3 to TRBJ2-2, with D tentatively TRBD2 (5 bases). Germline V gene data show CDR1 as SGHTA and CDR2 as FQGTGA. This CDR3 region has 14 residues. The CDR3 reads CANSLTANTGELFF. The CDR3 DNA reads as TGTGCCAACAGCTTGACTGCGAACACCGGGGAGCTGTTCTTT. The whole variable domain, filled in from reference TRBV7-3 and TRBJ2-2, reads GAGVSQTPSNKVTEKGKYVELRCDPISGHTALYWYRQSLGQGPEFLIYFQGTGAADDSGLPNDRFFAVRPEGSVSTLKIQRTERGDSAVYLCANSLTANTGELFFGEGSRLTVL.

This clonotype was seen repeatedly, ten times or more. The chain is built from TRBV7-2 and TRBJ1-1; D may be TRBD1 (5 bases). Between the trimmed V and J ends, which lost 7 bases and 1 base, there was a span of 13 bases. This CDR3 is 14 amino acids long. Germline CDR1 reads SGHTA; CDR2 reads FQGNSA. The CDR3, as DNA: TGTGCCAGCACCTTCGGGGGATGGAACACTGAAGCTTTCTTT. Protein: CASTFGGWNTEAFF.

The table lists this clonotype with many counts. V gene TRBV7-9 combines with J gene TRBJ2-2, with 8 positions matching TRBD2. Losses at the gene ends were 2 bases for V and 0 bases for J; bases not matched to a gene: 5. CDR1 and CDR2 (germline): SEHNR, FQNEAQ (reference sequence). This CDR3 has 17 residues. CDR3 protein: CASSLRGLATNTGELFF. The CDR3 coding sequence is TGTGCCAGCAGCTTAAGAGGACTAGCCACGAACACCGGGGAGCTGTTTTTT.

Only one count was recorded for this clonotype. V and J are TRBV10-3 and TRBJ1-6, with D maybe TRBD1 (5 bases). CDR3 length: 14 residues. CDR1 is ENHRY, CDR2 SYGVKD, per germline. Trimming left V 6 bases short and J 8 bases short, with 14 bases between. CDR3 loop: CAIRGDQGDSPLHF. Here the CDR3 DNA reads TGTGCCATCAGGGGGGACCAGGGCGATTCACCCCTCCACTTT.

This clonotype has a handful of counts. Sequence at one end of the junction differs from germline and may be a read error. The rearrangement links TRBV10-3 to TRBJ2-3, with no clear D. Germline V gene sequence: CDR1 ENHRY, CDR2 SYGVKD. The CDR3 runs 13 residues. This CDR3 reads CASSETYTDTQYF. The CDR3 DNA reads TGTGCCAGCAGTGAGACGTACACAGATACGCAGTATTTT.

This clonotype came up many times. The chain joins TRBV5-6 to TRBJ1-5; D unclear. The CDR3 spans 13 residues. Germline CDR1 reads SGHDT; CDR2 reads YYEEEE. Trimming cost V 4 bases and J 4 bases, with 9 bases left between them. The CDR3 loop reads CASSHDRNQPQHF. Here the CDR3 DNA reads TGTGCCAGCAGCCACGACCGTAATCAGCCCCAGCATTTT.

Remarks on this clonotype: One end of the junction is discordant with germline, which a read error may explain. The chain combines TRBV5-1 with TRBJ2-3; D may be TRBD2 (6 bases). Looked up from germline, CDR1 is SGHRS and CDR2 is YFSETQ. The CDR3 is made up of 15 amino acids. The CDR3 sequence is CASSLVFAGTGTQYF. DNA of the CDR3: TGCGCCAGCAGCTTGGTATTTGCGGGAACAGGTACGCAGTATTTT. Supplemented by reference TRBV5-1 and TRBJ2-3, the full variable domain reads KAGVTQTPRYLIKTRGQQVTLSCSPISGHRSVSWYQQTPGQGLQFLFEYFSETQRNKGNFPGRFSGRQFSNSRSEMNVSTLELGDSALYLCASSLVFAGTGTQYFGPGTRLTVL.

This clonotype was recorded a few times. A much larger clonotype is one base distant, so this may be a read error. This chain joins TRBV7-8 and TRBJ1-3; perhaps TRBD1 as D (5 bases). This CDR3 has 14 residues. CDR1 is SGHVS and CDR2 is FQNEAQ in the germline V gene. CDR3 protein: CASSLQGPGNAIYF. The CDR3 nucleotides are TGTGCCAGCAGCTTACAGGGCCCTGGAAACGCCATATATTTT.

The sample holds many counts of this clonotype. This chain links TRBV29-1 with TRBJ2-7; TRBD2 agrees at 12 bases. This CDR3 comprises 14 residues. Germline assignment: CDR1 SQVTM and CDR2 ANQGSEA. The V and J ends lost 3 bases and 6 bases, in that order; junction bases with no gene match: 6. In nucleotides, the CDR3 is TGCAGCGTTGAGCTAGCGGGAGGGGTCGGCGAGCAGTACTTC. It codes for CSVELAGGVGEQYF.

The chain employs TRBV15 and TRBJ1-5; 10 bases align to TRBD1. Germline V gives CDR1 LNHNV, CDR2 YYDKDF (reference sequence). This CDR3 is 16 amino acids long. The junction had 3 bases not matched to a gene; V was cut back by 0 bases and J by 4 bases. CDR3 nucleotides: TGTGCCACCAGCAGAGAGACAGGGGGCAGGAATCAGCCCCAGCATTTT. Translated, it gives CATSRETGGRNQPQHF.

This chain links TRBV19 with TRBJ2-7, with D possibly matching TRBD1 (7 bases). The CDR3 loop spans 15 amino acids. Germline assignment: CDR1 LNHDA and CDR2 SQIVND (reference sequence). V lost 5 bases and J 2 bases, leaving 16 bases between the germline ends. CDR3 sequence: CASSRAGQGAYEQYF. In DNA, the CDR3 is TGTGCCAGTAGTCGTGCGGGGCAGGGGGCCTACGAGCAGTACTTC.

The chain couples TRBV2 to TRBJ1-1; maybe TRBD1 (6 bases). Germline CDR1 and CDR2: SNHLY and FYNNEI. Trimming left V 1 base short and J 10 bases short, with 13 bases between. CDR3 length equals 13 residues. CDR3 protein: CASSEVGTRGAFF. In nucleotides, the CDR3 is TGTGCCAGCAGTGAAGTAGGGACAAGGGGAGCTTTCTTT.

This clonotype was counted at least ten times. This chain joins TRBV4-2 and TRBJ2-2, with D maybe TRBD2 (5 bases). V lost 4 bases and J 6 bases, leaving 15 bases between the germline ends. Germline CDR1 and CDR2: LGHNA and YNFKEQ. This CDR3 region has 15 residues. CDR3: CASSRVTSQAGELFF. CDR3 in DNA: TGTGCCAGCAGCCGGGTAACTAGTCAGGCCGGGGAGCTGTTTTTT.